This entry concerns a single T cell receptor (beta chain). Its antigen is unidentified. Relative to the germline gene, one junction end is altered; a read error may explain this. The CDR3 sequence is 13 residues long. Per the germline V gene, CDR1 is DFQATT and CDR2 is SNEGSKA (reference sequence). The sample is drawn from a study of breast tumors, draining lymph nodes, adjacent tissues. Study observations and caveats: Compared with lymph nodes, tumors were less diverse; compared with nontumor tissue, more. The data were judged consistent with most tumor T cells coming from lymph node and expanding in tumor.

TCRdb reanalysed the multiplex PCR reads using MiXCR and keeps one entry per CDR3 protein. The profile shows around 140,000 distinct CDR3 sequences, around 22% of them singletons. Breast cancer patients provided tissue from their axillary draining lymph nodes. The sample taken for sequencing was axillary lymph node tissue. This TCR was recovered from a female donor with breast cancer. Some clones in this sample may be carry-over from other donors' samples. This rearrangement joins TRBV20-1 to TRBJ2-7; D is unresolved. CDR3 protein: CSARATWIHEQYF. The DNA of the CDR3 is TGCAGCGCTAGGGCCACATGGATCCACGAGCAGTACTTC.